The 25 T cell receptor beta chains given below trace back to one sample, sequenced in a study of T cells in Graves' hyperthyroidism and ophthalmopathy. The TCR beta CDR3 regions underwent amplification using RNA transcripts as the source. First-round RT-PCR targeting the TCR CDR3 was performed with the HTBI primer set. TCRdb re-derived calls from the multiplex PCR reads in MiXCR, one entry per CDR3 protein. The table records around 300,000 distinct CDR3 sequences, approximately 15% of them present only once. The sequenced material came from blood. All receptors derive from a woman aged 25-40 years with Graves' hyperthyroidism.

There are a few counts of this clonotype. The V gene is TRBV19, the J gene TRBJ2-6; no clear D. Deletions cut 4 bases from V and 2 bases from J, with 6 bases between. Germline V gene data show CDR1 as LNHDA and CDR2 as SQIVND (reference sequence). This CDR3 is 14 amino acids long. This CDR3 is CASSNRPGANVLTF. CDR3 nucleotides: TGTGCCAGTAGTAACCGCCCTGGGGCCAACGTCCTGACTTTC.

The J gene is TRBJ2-4, the V gene TRBV11-2; 9 nucleotides align to TRBD1. The V segment lost 8 bases and the J segment 7 bases; nucleotides outside the gene matches: 6. The CDR3 extends over 13 amino acids. The germline V gene has CDR1 SGHAT and CDR2 FQNNGV. The CDR3 nucleotides are TGTGCCAGCGCGTCCGGGACAGGGAACATTCAGTACTTC. Amino acids: CASASGTGNIQYF.

This clonotype has at least ten counts. This chain joins TRBV2 and TRBJ1-5; D perhaps matches TRBD1 (5 bases). Germline CDR1 and CDR2: SNHLY and FYNNEI. V lost 6 bases to trimming and J lost 7 bases, with 13 bases between them. This CDR3 has 13 amino acids. CDR3 loop: CASRLRGFQPQHF. The CDR3 DNA reads TGTGCCAGCAGGTTACGGGGGTTCCAGCCCCAGCATTTT.

The rearrangement joins TRBV27 to TRBJ1-5; a weak D match, TRBD1 (6 bases). This CDR3 is built from 14 residues. Trimming removed 4 bases at V and 7 bases at J, with 14 bases between. Germline CDR1 is MNHEY and CDR2 is SMNVEV (reference sequence). This CDR3 is CASSSGAVRQPQHF. In nucleotides, the CDR3 is TGTGCCAGCAGTTCAGGGGCAGTGCGGCAGCCCCAGCATTTT.

This clonotype has ten or more counts. The genes are TRBV6-2 or TRBV6-3 and TRBJ2-1; weak D call: TRBD2 (6 bases). Trimming shortened V by 5 bases and J by 6 bases, and 17 bases separated the two germline ends. Germline lookup yields CDR1 MNHEY and CDR2 SVGEGT. CDR3 length: 15 residues. The CDR3 region is CASSPPSGRINEQFF. The DNA for the CDR3 is TGTGCCAGCAGTCCCCCATCAGGGAGGATCAATGAGCAGTTCTTC.

V gene TRBV2 combines with J gene TRBJ2-7, with TRBD1 identical over 7 bases. V was pared by 8 bases and J by 4 bases, with 11 bases of the junction left unmatched. Per the germline V gene, CDR1 is SNHLY and CDR2 is FYNNEI. The CDR3 is 14 residues long. The CDR3 is CASGLGTVLYEQYF. The CDR3 coding sequence is TGTGCCAGCGGACTCGGGACAGTCCTTTACGAGCAGTACTTC.

This clonotype occurred many times. This chain links TRBV7-2 with TRBJ1-5; no firm D call. This CDR3 region has 13 residues. The germline V gene encodes CDR1 SGHTA and CDR2 FQGNSA. V lost 2 bases, J lost 7 bases, and 9 bases lay in between. This CDR3 is CASSLLRRQPQHF. The CDR3 bases are TGTGCCAGCAGCTTACTTAGAAGGCAGCCCCAGCATTTT.

The table lists this clonotype with a few counts. The chain links TRBV5-1 to TRBJ2-7; TRBD1 aligns across 7 bases. CDR3 length: 19 amino acids. J was trimmed by 0 bases and V by 3 bases; bases with no gene match: 18. The germline gives CDR1 SGHRS, CDR2 YFSETQ. Here the CDR3 reads CASSSPRDSYLLSSYEQYF. The CDR3 region has the DNA TGCGCCAGCAGCTCCCCCCGGGACAGTTACCTTCTGAGCTCCTACGAGCAGTACTTC.

The chain joins TRBV25-1 to TRBJ2-3; D possibly uses TRBD1 or TRBD2 (6 bases each). CDR3 length equals 16 residues. Germline V gene lookup returns CDR1 MGHDK and CDR2 SYGVNS. V shed 2 bases and J shed 7 bases, with 19 bases lying between them. CDR3 bases: TGTGCCAGCAGTGAAGGGGGGCGTGGTGCGGGAAATACGCAGTATTTT. It codes for CASSEGGRGAGNTQYF.

This clonotype appeared many times. V is TRBV30 and J is TRBJ1-1; D is unclear. With 4 bases removed from V and 3 bases from J, the gap between germline ends came to 15 bases. The germline V gene has CDR1 GTSNPN and CDR2 SVGIG (reference sequence). CDR3 length: 14 amino acids. CDR3 in amino acids: CAWIPGGWDTEAFF. CDR3 nucleotide sequence: TGTGCCTGGATCCCAGGAGGTTGGGACACTGAAGCTTTCTTT.

This clonotype was picked up many times. The V gene is TRBV10-2, the J gene TRBJ2-7; unclear D gene. The germline V gene has CDR1 WSHSY and CDR2 SAAADI. Trimming left V 6 bases short and J 2 bases short, with 11 bases between. The CDR3 is made up of 13 amino acids. The CDR3 DNA is TGCGCCAGCAGGATGGGTTTTACCTACGAGCAGTACTTC. Translation gives CASRMGFTYEQYF.

Many counts were recorded for this clonotype. The rearrangement links TRBV2 to TRBJ1-4; D is unresolved. Germline assignment: CDR1 SNHLY and CDR2 FYNNEI. The CDR3 totals 11 residues. V was shortened by 6 bases and J by 5 bases, with 4 bases between the two germline ends. CDR3 nucleotide sequence: TGTGCCAGCAGGGGGAATGAAAAACTGTTTTTT. This translates into CASRGNEKLFF.

This clonotype came up a few times. The rearrangement links TRBV28 to TRBJ1-5; 11 bases fit TRBD1. The CDR3 totals 15 residues. V lost 3 bases to trimming and J lost 5 bases; unmatched junction nucleotides: 3. Looked up from germline, CDR1 is MDHEN and CDR2 is SYDVKM. This CDR3 is CASSFGQGADQPQHF. CDR3 bases: TGTGCCAGCAGTTTTGGACAGGGGGCGGATCAGCCCCAGCATTTT.

This clonotype was seen repeatedly, ten times or more. This chain joins TRBV12-3 or TRBV12-4 and TRBJ2-5; no clear D. Trimming removed 6 bases from V and 2 bases from J, with 7 bases in between. This CDR3 is built from 12 residues. The CDR3 here is CASSRPQETQYF. CDR3 nucleotides: TGTGCCAGCAGCCGCCCTCAAGAGACCCAGTACTTC.

This sequence joins TRBV28 and TRBJ2-2, with D hard to call. V was cut by 5 bases and J by 5 bases, with 6 bases left in between. The V gene's germline CDR1 is MDHEN and CDR2 SYDVKM. The CDR3 runs to 12 residues. CDR3 residues: CASSGLTGELFF. The CDR3 DNA follows: TGTGCCAGCAGTGGGCTTACCGGGGAGCTGTTTTTT.

This clonotype came up many times. The V call is TRBV20-1, the J call TRBJ2-2, with 10 bases matching TRBD2. Germline V gene lookup returns CDR1 DFQATT and CDR2 SNEGSKA (reference sequence). CDR3 size: 16 residues. With V trimmed by 5 bases and J by 7 bases, 13 bases remained unmatched. CDR3 sequence reads: CSALAGASGSGGELFF. CDR3 nucleotides: TGCAGTGCTTTAGCAGGGGCTAGCGGGAGCGGCGGGGAGCTGTTTTTT.

This clonotype has a handful of counts. The chain links TRBV2 to TRBJ2-1; D not certain. Trimming removed 2 bases at V and 2 bases at J, with 13 bases between. Germline V gene sequence: CDR1 SNHLY, CDR2 FYNNEI. CDR3 length equals 16 residues. The CDR3 nucleotides read TGTGCCAGCAGTGAACGCAGCGCAACCCCCTACAATGAGCAGTTCTTC. As protein: CASSERSATPYNEQFF.

Many counts were recorded for this clonotype. CDR3 sequence: CASSYARYQFF. Here the CDR3 DNA reads TGTGCCAGCAGTTACGCGCGGTATCAGTTCTTC. V and J are TRBV6-2 or TRBV6-3 and TRBJ2-1; D not certain. V shed 2 bases and J shed 13 bases, with 9 bases lying between them. The CDR3 length is 11 residues. Germline CDR1 and CDR2: MNHEY and SVGEGT.

The V and J genes are TRBV29-1 and TRBJ2-5; a weak D match, TRBD2 (6 bases). Trimming left V 3 bases short and J 0 bases short, with 11 bases between. Germline V gene lookup returns CDR1 SQVTM and CDR2 ANQGSEA. This CDR3 has 14 amino acids. Here the CDR3 DNA reads TGCAGCGTTGAGAGGGAGGTACACCAAGAGACCCAGTACTTC. Residues: CSVEREVHQETQYF.

V is TRBV4-3 and J is TRBJ2-1, with TRBD1 identical over 7 bases. The trim removed 1 base at V and 6 bases at J, leaving 3 bases unmatched. Germline V gene sequence: CDR1 LGHNA, CDR2 YSLEER. The CDR3 spans 14 residues. CDR3 DNA sequence: TGCGCCAGCAGCCAAGGGGACAGTTTCAATGAGCAGTTCTTC. It is translated as CASSQGDSFNEQFF.

This clonotype appeared many times. The chain uses TRBV12-3 or TRBV12-4 and TRBJ2-1; D is unclear. V lost 0 bases to trimming and J lost 2 bases, with 8 bases between them. CDR3 length: 15 amino acids. Here the CDR3 reads CASSLAQSPYNEQFF. The CDR3 DNA sequence: TGTGCCAGCAGTTTAGCCCAGAGCCCCTACAATGAGCAGTTCTTC.

J is TRBJ2-1 and V is TRBV5-6; 7 bases match TRBD2. There are 16 residues in the CDR3. Losses at the gene ends were 2 bases for V and 2 bases for J; bases not matched to a gene: 7. Germline V gene data show CDR1 as SGHDT and CDR2 as YYEEEE. The CDR3 spells CASSLGERGTYNEQFF. The CDR3 DNA reads TGTGCCAGCAGCTTAGGAGAGCGGGGTACCTACAATGAGCAGTTCTTC.

The chain combines TRBV7-2 with TRBJ2-1; no definite D call. From germline, CDR1 is SGHTA and CDR2 FQGNSA. Trimming cost V 2 bases and J 9 bases, with 8 bases left between them. CDR3 size: 12 residues. The CDR3 reads CASSLTRPEQFF. The CDR3 DNA is TGTGCCAGCAGCTTAACCCGGCCTGAGCAGTTCTTC.

This clonotype showed up just a few times. The chain recombines TRBV20-1 with TRBJ2-5; D is uncertain. The CDR3 contains 15 residues. Deletions cut 5 bases from V and 1 base from J, with 17 bases between. Germline V gene sequence: CDR1 DFQATT, CDR2 SNEGSKA (reference sequence). CDR3 coding DNA: TGCAGTGCTCACCCCTATTATGGCGCCCAAGAGACCCAGTACTTC. This encodes CSAHPYYGAQETQYF.

Many counts were recorded for this clonotype. The rearrangement uses TRBV7-2 and TRBJ1-5; 9 positions agree with TRBD1. There are 15 residues in the CDR3. The germline gives CDR1 SGHTA, CDR2 FQGNSA. The trim removed 5 bases at V and 4 bases at J, leaving 6 bases unmatched. The CDR3 spells CASSGSGTGNQPQHF. The CDR3 DNA reads TGTGCCAGCAGCGGATCCGGGACAGGGAATCAGCCCCAGCATTTT. The whole variable domain, remainder taken from reference TRBV7-2 and TRBJ1-5, is GAGVSQSPSNKVTEKGKDVELRCDPISGHTALYWYRQSLGQGLEFLIYFQGNSAPDKSGLPSDRFSAERTGGSVSTLTIQRTQQEDSAVYLCASSGSGTGNQPQHFGDGTRLSIL.